This section outlines one T cell receptor beta chain sequence together with its context. Its antigen is not identified. These data are taken from a study of cytomegalovirus exposure and HLA in healthy donors. The study, taken as a whole, reports: For TCR beta chains, V- and J-gene trimming was later linked to a missense DCLRE1C variant.

Primers: 60 Vbeta forward and 13 Jbeta reverse. The method was immunoSEQ multiplex PCR; TCRdb's version includes in-frame clones alone and lacks a portion of them. Its listing shows roughly 200,000 clones. Whereas donors were nominally healthy upon sampling, unrecorded immune exposures were probable. CDR1 and CDR2 from the germline V gene are LNHDA and SQIVND (reference sequence). V was shortened by 2 bases and J by 9 bases, with 15 bases between the two germline ends. The CDR3 runs to 14 residues. Sample: PBMCs. The genes are TRBV19 and TRBJ2-3; D is uncertain. The sequence was collected from a man under 40 in good health and CMV-seronegative. As DNA, the CDR3 is TGTGCCAGTAGTATACTAGACGCCAGCCGAACGCAGTATTTT. The encoded protein is CASSILDASRTQYF.